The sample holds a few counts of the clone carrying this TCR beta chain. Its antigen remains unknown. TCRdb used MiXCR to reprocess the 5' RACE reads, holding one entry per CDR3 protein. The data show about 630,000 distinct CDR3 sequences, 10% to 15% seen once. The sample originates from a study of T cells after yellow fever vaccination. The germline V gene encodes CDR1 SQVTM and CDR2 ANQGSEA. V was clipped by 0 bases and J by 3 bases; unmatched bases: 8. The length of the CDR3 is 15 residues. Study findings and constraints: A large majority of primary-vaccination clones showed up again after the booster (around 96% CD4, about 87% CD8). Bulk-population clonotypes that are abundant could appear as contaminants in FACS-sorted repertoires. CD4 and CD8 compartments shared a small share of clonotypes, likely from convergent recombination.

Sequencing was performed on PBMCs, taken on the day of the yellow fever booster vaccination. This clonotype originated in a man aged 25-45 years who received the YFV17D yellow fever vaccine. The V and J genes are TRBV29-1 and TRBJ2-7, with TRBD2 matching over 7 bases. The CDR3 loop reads CSVEDGRDQGYEQYF. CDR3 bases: TGCAGCGTTGAAGATGGGAGGGATCAGGGCTACGAGCAGTACTTC.